The 32 T cell receptor beta chains presented below share a single source sample, sequenced in a study of blood T cell repertoires in COVID-19 (TCRdb year 2020). Receptor amplification or capture employed the immunoSEQ multiplex PCR assay. TCRdb took this table from immuneACCESS and kept in-frame rearrangements with V and J called. Such tables lack part of the clones; where checked against another copy, unresolved V genes explain under half of the gap, and the rest is unexplained. This sample comprises approximately 300,000 clones, approximately 86% of them detected only once. The biggest ten clones account for roughly 2% of the sample. The sequencing input was peripheral blood. The receptors here all came from a woman aged 45-60 years who had recovered from COVID-19.

The rearrangement joins TRBV19 to TRBJ2-5; 10 nucleotides match TRBD1. This CDR3 spans 13 amino acids. The V gene end was trimmed by 6 bases and the J gene end by 4 bases; junction bases not matched to a gene: 2. CDR1 and CDR2 from the germline V gene are LNHDA and SQIVND (reference sequence). For the CDR3, the DNA is TGTGCCAGTAGCGGGACAGGGGTAGAGACCCAGTACTTC. The encoded protein is CASSGTGVETQYF.

The rearrangement uses TRBV7-9 and TRBJ2-7, with 8 bases matching TRBD2. Germline trimming cut 4 bases from V and 5 bases from J; bases unmatched to any gene: 1. CDR1 SEHNR and CDR2 FQNEAQ come from the germline V gene (reference sequence). The CDR3 length is 12 residues. CDR3: CASSSLADEQYF. CDR3 sequence (DNA): TGTGCCAGCAGCTCACTAGCGGACGAGCAGTACTTC.

This clone was found once. This chain links TRBV2 with TRBJ2-1; possibly TRBD1 for D (6 bases). This CDR3 is built from 12 residues. Germline-derived CDR1 and CDR2 are SNHLY and FYNNEI. V lost 5 bases to trimming and J lost 6 bases, with 8 bases between them. The CDR3 reads CASSPTGNEQFF. CDR3 bases: TGTGCCAGCAGTCCGACAGGCAATGAGCAGTTCTTC.

The V gene is TRBV11-2, the J gene TRBJ1-4; TRBD1 is a possible D gene (5 bases). Germline assignment: CDR1 SGHAT and CDR2 FQNNGV. Trimming removed 4 bases from V and 6 bases from J, with 15 bases in between. The length of the CDR3 is 15 residues. CDR3 amino acids: CASSSGGLADEKLFF. The DNA of the CDR3 is TGTGCCAGCAGCTCGGGGGGACTGGCGGATGAAAAACTGTTTTTT.

The chain carries TRBV19 and TRBJ1-2; TRBD1 aligns across 7 bases. The germline V gene encodes CDR1 LNHDA and CDR2 SQIVND (reference sequence). V lost 7 bases, J lost 5 bases, and 13 bases stayed unmatched. CDR3 length equals 15 residues. CDR3 in DNA: TGTGCCAGTAAAGGCCCGAACAGGGGTCCGTATGGCTACACCTTC. This translates into CASKGPNRGPYGYTF.

About this clone itself: Other nucleotide sequences from this sample produce the same CDR3. This chain connects TRBV7-3 to TRBJ2-1; 11 bases line up with TRBD2. Germline V gives CDR1 SGHTA, CDR2 FQGTGA. The CDR3 has 15 amino acids. The trim removed 6 bases at V and 4 bases at J, leaving 5 bases unmatched. The CDR3 region has the DNA TGTGCCAGCAGTCCCGGGACTAGCGGATACAATGAGCAGTTCTTC. Protein: CASSPGTSGYNEQFF.

This clone was observed a handful of times. This chain links TRBV19 with TRBJ2-1; TRBD2 is a possible D gene (7 bases). There are 16 residues in the CDR3. V lost 5 bases to trimming and J lost 7 bases, with 21 bases between them. Per germline, CDR1 LNHDA and CDR2 SQIVND (reference sequence). CDR3 protein: CASSYGGQGMKNEQFF. The CDR3 region has the DNA TGTGCCAGTAGTTACGGGGGGCAGGGGATGAAAAATGAGCAGTTCTTC.

The CDR3 loop reads CASKKGQGRDEQFF. As DNA, the CDR3 is TGTGCCAGCAAAAAAGGACAGGGACGGGATGAGCAGTTCTTC. This sequence joins TRBV11-1 and TRBJ2-1, with 8 nucleotides matching TRBD1. The CDR3 totals 14 residues. Germline values: CDR1 SGHAT, CDR2 FQDESV (reference sequence). V gave up 7 bases and J gave up 8 bases; unmatched junction bases: 10.

This chain uses TRBV7-9 with TRBJ2-7; maybe TRBD1 (6 bases). The V end lost 5 bases, the J end lost 2 bases, and 16 bases lay between the germline ends. The CDR3 loop spans 15 amino acids. The V gene's germline CDR1 is SEHNR and CDR2 FQNEAQ (reference sequence). Here the CDR3 DNA reads TGTGCCAGCAGCCAAGGGTACAGGGCCACCTACGAGCAGTACTTC. Residues: CASSQGYRATYEQYF.

This clone showed up many times. V is TRBV19 and J is TRBJ1-4, with D tentatively TRBD1 (6 bases). The CDR3 has 15 amino acids. Germline V CDR1 and CDR2: LNHDA, SQIVND (reference sequence). V was trimmed by 5 bases and J by 4 bases, leaving 14 bases between them. The CDR3 reads CASSAGGRFNEKLFF. The CDR3 nucleotides are TGTGCCAGTAGTGCCGGGGGGCGGTTTAATGAAAAACTGTTTTTT.

This clone appeared a single time. The V gene is TRBV6-6, the J gene TRBJ2-7; D is uncertain. Trimming took 2 bases from V and 2 from J, leaving 10 bases between them. The CDR3 runs 14 residues. CDR1 and CDR2 from the germline V gene are MNHNY and SVGAGI (reference sequence). The CDR3: CASSYRRPPYEQYF. The DNA of the CDR3 is TGTGCCAGCAGTTACCGCAGGCCCCCCTACGAGCAGTACTTC.

The chain is built from TRBV4-1 and TRBJ1-1; tentative D call: TRBD1 (6 bases). Trimming shortened V by 4 bases and J by 7 bases, and 19 bases separated the two germline ends. The CDR3 runs to 15 residues. Germline V CDR1 and CDR2: MGHRA, YSYEKL. This chain's CDR3 is CASSRPPGHGIEAFF. The CDR3 bases are TGCGCCAGCAGCCGACCCCCGGGACACGGGATTGAAGCTTTCTTT.

The rearrangement joins TRBV18 to TRBJ2-2; D is undetermined. CDR3 length: 15 amino acids. Germline assignment: CDR1 KGHSH and CDR2 LQKENI. V shed 3 bases and J shed 4 bases, with 12 bases lying between them. The CDR3 here is CASSPYYAGTGELFF. The CDR3 DNA reads as TGTGCCAGCTCACCCTATTACGCTGGCACCGGGGAGCTGTTTTTT.

This chain links TRBV30 with TRBJ1-5; D perhaps matches TRBD1 (5 bases). The CDR3 length is 15 residues. Per the germline V gene, CDR1 is GTSNPN and CDR2 is SVGIG (reference sequence). Trimming took off 0 bases at V and 0 bases at J, with 9 bases between the two ends. This chain's CDR3 is CAWSVGVNSNQPQHF. The CDR3 DNA reads as TGTGCCTGGAGTGTAGGGGTAAATAGCAATCAGCCCCAGCATTTT.

The gene calls are TRBV5-1 and TRBJ2-5, with 10 nucleotides matching TRBD2. This CDR3 comprises 16 residues. The germline V gene has CDR1 SGHRS and CDR2 YFSETQ. J was trimmed by 4 bases and V by 4 bases; bases with no gene match: 10. Written as DNA, the CDR3 is TGCGCCAGCAGCCTATTACTAGCGGGGAGACGAGAGACCCAGTACTTC. It yields the protein CASSLLLAGRRETQYF.

This clone was observed once. V gene TRBV19 combines with J gene TRBJ2-2; D possibly corresponds to TRBD1 (5 bases). This CDR3 has 17 amino acids. V lost 9 bases and J lost 0, with 20 bases in between. Germline V CDR1 and CDR2: LNHDA, SQIVND (reference sequence). CDR3 bases: TGTGCCAGCGTAGAAAAATCCAGGGTCACGAACACCGGGGAGCTGTTTTTT. It specifies CASVEKSRVTNTGELFF.

This clone was detected only a few times. The gene calls are TRBV11-2 and TRBJ1-2; D is perhaps TRBD1 (6 bases). The CDR3 is 15 residues long. Germline CDR1 is SGHAT and CDR2 is FQNNGV. V dropped 4 bases and J dropped 3 bases, with 15 bases sitting between them. The DNA of the CDR3 is TGTGCCAGCAGCTCTACAGGGATGTTTGACTATGGCTACACCTTC. It codes for CASSSTGMFDYGYTF.

The chain recombines TRBV6-2 or TRBV6-3 with TRBJ2-1; D may be TRBD1 (6 bases). CDR3 size: 15 residues. Trimming shortened V by 5 bases and J by 4 bases, and 15 bases separated the two germline ends. Germline loops: CDR1 MNHEY, CDR2 SVGEGT. The chain's CDR3 is CASSLRTVSYNEQFF. CDR3 nucleotides: TGTGCCAGCAGTCTTCGGACAGTAAGTTACAATGAGCAGTTCTTC.

This rearrangement joins TRBV3-1 (or the pseudogene TRBV3-2) to TRBJ1-2; D is perhaps TRBD1 (5 bases). The CDR3 runs to 14 residues. Germline lookup yields CDR1 LGHDT and CDR2 YNNKEL (reference sequence). The V and J ends lost 1 base and 4 bases respectively, with 10 bases between them. The CDR3 DNA reads as TGTGCCAGCAGCCAAGGTATAGACAGCTATGGCTACACCTTC. Translating gives CASSQGIDSYGYTF.

The chain employs TRBV5-6 and TRBJ1-2; 8 bases are shared with TRBD1. CDR3 size: 15 residues. The germline gives CDR1 SGHDT, CDR2 YYEEEE. V shed 3 bases and J 4 bases; nucleotides not matched to a gene: 8. The CDR3 DNA is TGTGCCAGCAGCTCCCGGGACAGGCGAAGCTATGGCTACACCTTC. This encodes CASSSRDRRSYGYTF.

This sequence joins TRBV5-6 and TRBJ1-2, with unresolved D. The CDR3 has 15 amino acids. Trimming stripped 2 bases from V and 7 bases from J, with 18 bases between. CDR1 and CDR2 (germline): SGHDT, YYEEEE. CDR3 loop: CASSLPDFAAGGYTF. CDR3 bases: TGTGCCAGCAGCTTACCGGACTTTGCTGCAGGTGGCTACACCTTC.

The chain couples TRBV19 to TRBJ2-1; 8 bases line up with TRBD1. There are 14 residues in the CDR3. The germline gives CDR1 LNHDA, CDR2 SQIVND (reference sequence). The ends lost 5 bases at V and 5 bases at J; junction bases unmatched: 5. The CDR3 protein is CASSSRTGNNEQFF. The CDR3 DNA is TGTGCCAGTAGTTCGCGGACAGGGAACAATGAGCAGTTCTTC.

The rearrangement links TRBV18 to TRBJ2-4; 7 bases are a match to TRBD1. Unmatched junction bases numbered 11, after V lost 4 bases and J lost 5 bases. CDR3 length: 16 residues. Germline V gives CDR1 KGHSH, CDR2 LQKENI. CDR3 nucleotide sequence: TGTGCCAGCTCACTCTTTCCCGGGACAGAGGAAAACATTCAGTACTTC. Translated: CASSLFPGTEENIQYF.

The rearrangement joins TRBV29-1 to TRBJ1-2, with a weak D call TRBD1 (5 bases). Trimming left V 4 bases short and J 3 bases short, with 9 bases between. This CDR3 comprises 12 residues. CDR1 is SQVTM, CDR2 ANQGSEA, per germline. CDR3: CSVVRGDYGYTF. DNA of the CDR3: TGCAGCGTTGTCCGGGGGGACTATGGCTACACCTTC.

The V and J genes are TRBV5-1 and TRBJ2-7; TRBD2 is a possible D gene (5 bases). Trimming removed 4 bases at V and 6 bases at J, with 11 bases between. There are 12 residues in the CDR3. CDR1 and CDR2 from the germline V gene are SGHRS and YFSETQ. CDR3 in amino acids: CASSLSGIEQYF. CDR3 coding DNA: TGCGCCAGCAGCCTCTCCGGGATCGAGCAGTACTTC. Looking up the rest from reference TRBV5-1 and TRBJ2-7 gives the full variable domain: KAGVTQTPRYLIKTRGQQVTLSCSPISGHRSVSWYQQTPGQGLQFLFEYFSETQRNKGNFPGRFSGRQFSNSRSEMNVSTLELGDSALYLCASSLSGIEQYFGPGTRLTVT.

The chain couples TRBV5-1 to TRBJ1-1; 7 positions agree with TRBD1. J was trimmed by 0 bases and V by 1 base; bases with no gene match: 6. The germline gives CDR1 SGHRS, CDR2 YFSETQ. CDR3 size: 16 residues. DNA of the CDR3: TGCGCCAGCAGCTTGACTCCTACAGGGGTGAACACTGAAGCTTTCTTT. Protein sequence: CASSLTPTGVNTEAFF.

The chain links TRBV27 to TRBJ2-5; 9 nucleotides align to TRBD2. The CDR3 is 15 amino acids. Germline lookup yields CDR1 MNHEY and CDR2 SMNVEV (reference sequence). The V segment lost 2 bases and the J segment 4 bases; nucleotides outside the gene matches: 5. The CDR3 loop reads CASSLTSGRGETQYF. CDR3 bases: TGTGCCAGCAGTTTAACTAGCGGGCGTGGAGAGACCCAGTACTTC.

CDR3 residues: CASTGTESNYGYTF. In DNA form, the CDR3 reads TGTGCCAGTACTGGGACAGAATCAAACTATGGCTACACCTTC. V is TRBV19 and J is TRBJ1-2; 7 bases agree with TRBD1. Germline loops: CDR1 LNHDA, CDR2 SQIVND (reference sequence). V was pared by 7 bases and J by 2 bases, with 7 bases of the junction left unmatched. This CDR3 has 14 residues.

This sequence joins TRBV29-1 and TRBJ2-7; D perhaps matches TRBD1 (6 bases). This CDR3 comprises 17 residues. V gave up 7 bases and J gave up 2 bases, with 27 bases separating them. Germline assignment: CDR1 SQVTM and CDR2 ANQGSEA. The CDR3 coding sequence is TGCAGCGCTGCATTACAGGGAGACAACGAAGCCGCCTACGAGCAGTACTTC. Residues: CSAALQGDNEAAYEQYF.

The gene calls are TRBV6-2 or TRBV6-3 and TRBJ2-7, with 11 bases fitting TRBD2. V gave up 0 bases and J gave up 3 bases; unmatched junction bases: 13. Germline assignment: CDR1 MNHEY and CDR2 SVGEGT. The CDR3 extends over 19 amino acids. CDR3 sequence reads: CASSYSRLAGNLPFYEQYF. The DNA of the CDR3 is TGTGCCAGCAGTTACTCGAGACTAGCGGGAAACCTCCCCTTCTACGAGCAGTACTTC.

The chain has TRBV19 and TRBJ1-4, with D unresolved. This CDR3 has 17 residues. From germline, CDR1 is LNHDA and CDR2 SQIVND (reference sequence). Trimming removed 4 bases at V and 4 bases at J, with 19 bases between. CDR3 coding DNA: TGTGCCAGTAGTACCCACACGGTCTTCGAGGGTAATGAAAAACTGTTTTTT. Translated: CASSTHTVFEGNEKLFF.

The rearrangement links TRBV3-1 (or the pseudogene TRBV3-2) to TRBJ2-2; 12 bases agree with TRBD2. Germline V gives CDR1 LGHDT, CDR2 YNNKEL (reference sequence). V shed 1 base and J 6 bases; nucleotides not matched to a gene: 0. This CDR3 is 15 amino acids long. DNA for the CDR3: TGTGCCAGCAGCCAAGGACTAGCGGGAGCCGGGGAGCTGTTTTTT. Its translation is CASSQGLAGAGELFF.